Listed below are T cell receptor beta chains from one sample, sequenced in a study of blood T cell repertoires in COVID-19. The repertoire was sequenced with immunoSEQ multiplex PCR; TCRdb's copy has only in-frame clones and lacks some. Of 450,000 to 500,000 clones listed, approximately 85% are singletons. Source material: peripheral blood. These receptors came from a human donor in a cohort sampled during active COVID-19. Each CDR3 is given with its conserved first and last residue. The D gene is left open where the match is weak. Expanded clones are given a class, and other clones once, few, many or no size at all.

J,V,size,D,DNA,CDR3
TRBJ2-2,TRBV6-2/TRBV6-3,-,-,TGTGCCAGCAGTGACAGGTTCAGGGGCACCGGGGAGCTGTTTTTT,CASSDRFRGTGELFF
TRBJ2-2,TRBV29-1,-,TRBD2,TGCAGCTTCCGGACTAGCGGGAACGCCGGGGAGCTGTTTTTT,CSFRTSGNAGELFF
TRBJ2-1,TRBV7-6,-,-,TGTGCCAGCAGCCTAAAGAATGAGCAGTTCTTC,CASSLKNEQFF
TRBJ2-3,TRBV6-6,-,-,TGTGCCAGCAGCCCTCAAGGGAGCTATGTAACAGATACGCAGTATTTT,CASSPQGSYVTDTQYF
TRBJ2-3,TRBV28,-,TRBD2,TGTGCCAGCAGTTTCGGGAGGCATGGTACGCAGTATTTT,CASSFGRHGTQYF
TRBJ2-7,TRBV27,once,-,TGTGCCAGCAGCCTCAGGACAGCTTACGAGCAGTACTTC,CASSLRTAYEQYF
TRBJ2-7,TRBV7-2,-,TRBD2,TGTGCCAGCAGCTTAGAGTCGAGTAGCGGGGCCTACGAGCAGTACTTC,CASSLESSSGAYEQYF
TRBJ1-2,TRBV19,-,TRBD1,TGTGCCAGTGGGCAGGGGGCAAGGGGCTACACCTTC,CASGQGARGYTF
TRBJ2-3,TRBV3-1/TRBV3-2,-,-,TGTGCCAGCAGGACCGGGGATACGCAGTATTTT,CASRTGDTQYF
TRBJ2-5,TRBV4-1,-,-,TGCGCCAGCAGCCCGTACCCTTCTGACAGGATCCGAGAGACCCAGTACTTC,CASSPYPSDRIRETQYF
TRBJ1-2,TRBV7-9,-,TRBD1,TGTGCCAGCAGCTCGACAGGGGGCTACACCTTC,CASSSTGGYTF
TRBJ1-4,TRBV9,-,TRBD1,TGTGCCAGCAGCGGGGGTCTGAGGGACAGGGAGGAAAAACTGTTTTTT,CASSGGLRDREEKLFF
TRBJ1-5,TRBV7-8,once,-,TGTGCCAGCAGCCTAACGGGACTCCAAAATCAGCCCCAGCATTTT,CASSLTGLQNQPQHF
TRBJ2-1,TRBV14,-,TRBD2,TGTGCCAGCAGCCTGAGGACTAGCTTGGCCTACAATGAGCAGTTCTTC,CASSLRTSLAYNEQFF
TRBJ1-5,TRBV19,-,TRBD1,TGTGCCAGTAGTAGACAGGGGGAAGGCCAGCCCCAGCATTTT,CASSRQGEGQPQHF
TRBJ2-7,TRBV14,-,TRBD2,TGTGCCAGCAGAGGCGGGAGCCGGGACGAGCAGTACTTC,CASRGGSRDEQYF
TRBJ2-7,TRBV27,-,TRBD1,TGTGCCAGCACCTATTGGGGGACAGAGTCCTACGAGCAGTACTTC,CASTYWGTESYEQYF
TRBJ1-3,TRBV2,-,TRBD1,TGTGCCAGCAGTTCGGACAGGGCATCTGGAAACACCATATATTTT,CASSSDRASGNTIYF
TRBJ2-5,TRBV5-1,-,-,TGCGCCAGCAGCTTGTTATGGCGGCAAGAGACCCAGTACTTC,CASSLLWRQETQYF
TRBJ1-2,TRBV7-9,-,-,TGTGCCAGCAGCTACACAGGGTACCATGGCTACACCTTC,CASSYTGYHGYTF
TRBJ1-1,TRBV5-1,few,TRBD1,TGCGCCAGCAGCTTGGCGGGACAGTGGAACACTGAAGCTTTCTTT,CASSLAGQWNTEAFF
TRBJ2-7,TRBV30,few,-,TGTGCCTGGAGTGTAGGAGGGAATACCTACGAGCAGTACTTC,CAWSVGGNTYEQYF
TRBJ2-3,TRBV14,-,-,TGTGCCAGCAGCCAAGTTCTAGCAGATACGCAGTATTTT,CASSQVLADTQYF
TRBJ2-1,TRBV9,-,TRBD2,TGTGCCAGCAGCGCCGGGACTAGCGCAAACAATGAGCAGTTCTTC,CASSAGTSANNEQFF
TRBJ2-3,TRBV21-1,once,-,-,CASSKVASGSTDTQYF
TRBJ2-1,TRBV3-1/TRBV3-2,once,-,TGTGCCAGCAGCCAAGTTGGGCGGGACCGGCAGTTCTTC,CASSQVGRDRQFF
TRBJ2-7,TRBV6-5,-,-,TGTGCCAGCAGTTCCCAGGGTGGCTACGAGCAGTACTTC,CASSSQGGYEQYF
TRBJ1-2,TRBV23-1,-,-,TGCGCCAGCAGTCAATGGGAGGCAGATTGTAACTATGGCTACACCTTC,CASSQWEADCNYGYTF
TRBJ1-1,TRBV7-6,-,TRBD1,TGTGCCAGCAGCTATAGACAGGGGAGGCACACTGAAGCTTTCTTT,CASSYRQGRHTEAFF
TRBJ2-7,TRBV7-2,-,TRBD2,TGTGCCAGCAGCACCCGACTAGCGGGAATTAACGAGCAGTACTTC,CASSTRLAGINEQYF
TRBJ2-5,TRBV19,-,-,TGTGCCAGTAAAGCGGATCCCCAAGAGACCCAGTACTTC,CASKADPQETQYF
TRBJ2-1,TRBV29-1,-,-,TGCAGCGTTGAAATCGCGGTCTCCTACAATGAGCAGTTCTTC,CSVEIAVSYNEQFF
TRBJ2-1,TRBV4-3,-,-,TGCGCCAGCAGCGAAAGCCACGACAAATCCTACAATGAGCAGTTCTTC,CASSESHDKSYNEQFF
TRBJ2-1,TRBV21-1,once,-,TGTGCCCGACTAGCGGGTGAGGATGAGCAGTTCTTC,CARLAGEDEQFF
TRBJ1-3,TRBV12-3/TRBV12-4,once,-,TGTGCCAGCCAGCGAATAACAGGAAACACCATATATTTT,CASQRITGNTIYF
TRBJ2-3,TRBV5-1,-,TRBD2,TGCGCCAGCAGTACTAGCGGGAGTGGGATCACAGATACGCAGTATTTT,CASSTSGSGITDTQYF
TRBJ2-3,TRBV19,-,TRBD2,TGTGCCAGTAGAGTAGCTAGCGGGAGAACCGATACGCAGTATTTT,CASRVASGRTDTQYF
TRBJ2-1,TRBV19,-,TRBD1,TGTGCCAGTAGTAAAGGACAGGGAATCGGAGATGAGCAGTTCTTC,CASSKGQGIGDEQFF
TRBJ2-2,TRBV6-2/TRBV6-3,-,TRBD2,TGTGCCAGCAGTTACTATGGGGGAGGGGACCCCGGGGAGCTGTTTTTT,CASSYYGGGDPGELFF
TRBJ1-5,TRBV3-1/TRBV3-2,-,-,TGTGCCAGCAGCAAGGGGAATCAGCCCCAGCATTTT,CASSKGNQPQHF
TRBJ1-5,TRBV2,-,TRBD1,TGTGCCAGCAGCGGGACAGGGGGGAATCAGCCCCAGCATTTT,CASSGTGGNQPQHF
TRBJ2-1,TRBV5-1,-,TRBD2,TGCGCCAGCAGCTTGACTACCCGGACTAGCGGGAGGTTTAATGAGCAGTTCTTC,CASSLTTRTSGRFNEQFF